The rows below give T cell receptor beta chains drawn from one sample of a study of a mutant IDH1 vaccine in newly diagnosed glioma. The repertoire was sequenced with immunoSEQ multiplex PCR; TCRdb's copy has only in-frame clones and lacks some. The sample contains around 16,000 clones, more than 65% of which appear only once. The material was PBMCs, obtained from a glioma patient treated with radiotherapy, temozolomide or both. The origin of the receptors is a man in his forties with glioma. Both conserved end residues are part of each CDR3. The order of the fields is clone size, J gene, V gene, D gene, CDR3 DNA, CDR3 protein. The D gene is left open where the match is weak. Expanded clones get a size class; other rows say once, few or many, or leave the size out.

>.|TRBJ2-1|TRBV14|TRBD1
TGTGCCAGCAGGTCGACAGGGGGCAATGAGCAGTTCTTC
CASRSTGGNEQFF
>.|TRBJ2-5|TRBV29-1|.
TGCAGCGTTGAAGATGGTGGGTCGGTCGGGGAGACCCAGTACTTC
CSVEDGGSVGETQYF
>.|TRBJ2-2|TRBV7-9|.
TGTGCCAGCAGCCCGCTCGAGATGAGATCGAGCGGGGAGCTGTTTTTT
CASSPLEMRSSGELFF
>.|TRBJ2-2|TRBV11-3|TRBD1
TGTGCCAGCAGCTTCGGACAGGGGAGTATGGGCGGGGAGCTGTTTTTT
CASSFGQGSMGGELFF
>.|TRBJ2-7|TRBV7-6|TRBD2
TGTGCCAGCAGCCAGACTAGCGGGCAGCATCTGGGGGAGCAGTACTTC
CASSQTSGQHLGEQYF
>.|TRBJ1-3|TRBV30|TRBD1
TGTGCCTGGAGTTTACAGGGGGCATCGGGAAACACCATATATTTT
CAWSLQGASGNTIYF
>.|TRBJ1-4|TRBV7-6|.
TGTGCCAGCAGCGACACAGGGTCTAATGAAAAACTGTTTTTT
CASSDTGSNEKLFF
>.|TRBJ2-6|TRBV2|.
TGTGCCAGCTCCAATGGGCCCCGGGACTTACTGTCTGGGGCCAACGTCCTGACTTTC
CASSNGPRDLLSGANVLTF
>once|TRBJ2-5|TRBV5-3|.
TGTGCCAGCAGCCTTGCCGGTTCAGAGACCCAGTACTTC
CASSLAGSETQYF
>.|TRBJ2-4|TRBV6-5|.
TGTGCCAGCAGAGTAATTCGACAGGCGGGCATTCAGTACTTC
CASRVIRQAGIQYF
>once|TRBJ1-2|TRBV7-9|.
TGTGCCAGCACCGTACAGGGTTTTGGGTATGGCTACACCTTC
CASTVQGFGYGYTF
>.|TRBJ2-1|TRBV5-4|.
TGTGCCAGCAGCTTGGGAGGGAGCTCCTACAATGAGCAGTTCTTC
CASSLGGSSYNEQFF
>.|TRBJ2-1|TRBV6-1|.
TGTGCCAGCAGTGAGGATGGATTGATCGATGAGCAGTTCTTC
CASSEDGLIDEQFF
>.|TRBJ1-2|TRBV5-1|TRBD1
TGCGCCAGCAGCTTAGACGGGACAGGAGATAACTATGGCTACACCTTC
CASSLDGTGDNYGYTF
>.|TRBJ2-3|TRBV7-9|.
TGTGCCAGCAGGACTCAGGCAGATACGCAGTATTTT
CASRTQADTQYF
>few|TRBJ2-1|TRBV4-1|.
TGCGCCAGCAGCCAACCCGCGACCGCTTGGCATGAGCAGTTCTTC
CASSQPATAWHEQFF
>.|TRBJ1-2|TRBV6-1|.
TGTGCCAGCAGAACGACAGTCTATGGCTACACCTTC
CASRTTVYGYTF
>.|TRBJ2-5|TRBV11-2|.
TGTGCCAGCAGCTTAGTAACCAGAAACCCTAAAGAGACCCAGTACTTC
CASSLVTRNPKETQYF
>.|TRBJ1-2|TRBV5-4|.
TGTGCCAGCAGCTTCCCAGGAGCTGGGTATGGCTACACCTTC
CASSFPGAGYGYTF
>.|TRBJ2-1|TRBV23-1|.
TGCGCCAGCAGTCAATCGGTCAGAGGGGCACACAATGAGCAGTTCTTC
CASSQSVRGAHNEQFF
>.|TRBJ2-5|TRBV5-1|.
TGCGCCAGCAGCTTGAATGTACAAGAGACCCAGTACTTC
CASSLNVQETQYF
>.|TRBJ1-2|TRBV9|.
TGTGCCAGCAGCGGTGGGGGCTTAATACCTAACTATGGCTACACCTTC
CASSGGGLIPNYGYTF
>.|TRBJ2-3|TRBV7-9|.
TGTGCCAGCAGCTTAGATCAGGTCACAGATACGCAGTATTTT
CASSLDQVTDTQYF
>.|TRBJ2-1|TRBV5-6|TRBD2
TGTGCCAGCCGCGGGGGAAACTCCTACAATGAGCAGTTCTTC
CASRGGNSYNEQFF
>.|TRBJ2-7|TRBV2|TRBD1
TGTGCCACCGGACAGGCTTCCTCCTACGAGCAGTACTTC
CATGQASSYEQYF
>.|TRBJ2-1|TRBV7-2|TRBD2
TGTGCCAGCAGCTTCTTGCTAGCGGGAGGACTCAATGAGCAGTTCTTC
CASSFLLAGGLNEQFF
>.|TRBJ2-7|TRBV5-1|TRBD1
TGCGCCAGCAGGTTCACAGGGGGAAACTACGAGCAGTACTTC
CASRFTGGNYEQYF